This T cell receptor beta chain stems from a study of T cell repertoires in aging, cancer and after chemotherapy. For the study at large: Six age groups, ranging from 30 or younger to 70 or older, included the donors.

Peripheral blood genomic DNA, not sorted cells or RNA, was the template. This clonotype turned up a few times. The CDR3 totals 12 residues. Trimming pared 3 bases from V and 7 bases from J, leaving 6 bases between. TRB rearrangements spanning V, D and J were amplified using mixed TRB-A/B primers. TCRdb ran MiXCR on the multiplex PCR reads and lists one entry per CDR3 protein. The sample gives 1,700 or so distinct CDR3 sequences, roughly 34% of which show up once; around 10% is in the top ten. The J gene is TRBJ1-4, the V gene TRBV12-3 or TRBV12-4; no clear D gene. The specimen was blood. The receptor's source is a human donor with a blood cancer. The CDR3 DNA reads TGTGCCAGCAGTTTTTGGTCTGAAAAACTGTTTTTT. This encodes CASSFWSEKLFF.